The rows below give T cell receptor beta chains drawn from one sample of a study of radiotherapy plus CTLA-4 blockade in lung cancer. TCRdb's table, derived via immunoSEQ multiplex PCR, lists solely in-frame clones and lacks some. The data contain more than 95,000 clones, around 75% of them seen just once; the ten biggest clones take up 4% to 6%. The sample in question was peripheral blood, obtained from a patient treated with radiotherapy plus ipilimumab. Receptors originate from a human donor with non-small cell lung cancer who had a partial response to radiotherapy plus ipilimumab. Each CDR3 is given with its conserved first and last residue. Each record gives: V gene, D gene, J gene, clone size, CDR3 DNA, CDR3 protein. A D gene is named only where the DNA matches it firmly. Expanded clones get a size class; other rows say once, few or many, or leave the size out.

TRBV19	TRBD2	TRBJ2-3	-	TGTGCCAGTAGTATCAGACGGGCGGGGGGGGATACGCAGTATTTT	CASSIRRAGGDTQYF
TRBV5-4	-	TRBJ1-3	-	TGTGCCAGCAGCCCCCCGTCTGGAAACACCATATATTTT	CASSPPSGNTIYF
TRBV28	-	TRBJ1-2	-	TGTGCCAGCAGTTTTTGGGGAGGGGGGCTTGGGAACTATGGCTACACCTTC	CASSFWGGGLGNYGYTF
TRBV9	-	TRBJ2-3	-	TGTGCCAGCAGCGGTCACAGGGCCACAGATACGCAGTATTTT	CASSGHRATDTQYF
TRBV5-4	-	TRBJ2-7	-	TGTGCCAGCAGCTTGACTATGGGCGGGCCGTCCTACGAGCAGTACTTC	CASSLTMGGPSYEQYF
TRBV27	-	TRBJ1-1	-	TGTGCCAGCAGTTGGGCAGCTATGAACACTGAAGCTTTCTTT	CASSWAAMNTEAFF
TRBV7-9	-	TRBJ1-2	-	TGTGCCAGCAGCTTAGAGGAGGGTGGCGGCTACACCTTC	CASSLEEGGGYTF
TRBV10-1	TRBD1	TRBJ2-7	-	TGCGCCAGCAGTGAGACGAGGGACAGGGGTTCCTACGAGCAGTACTTC	CASSETRDRGSYEQYF
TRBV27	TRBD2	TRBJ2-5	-	TGTGCCAGCAGTTTCTCTAGCGGGGGGGACTGGGCCCAGTACTTC	CASSFSSGGDWAQYF
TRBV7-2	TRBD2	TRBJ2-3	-	TGTGCCAGCAGGACAGCGGGAGGGCCAGATACGCAGTATTTT	CASRTAGGPDTQYF
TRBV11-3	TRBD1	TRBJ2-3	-	TGTGCCAGCAGCGTCGACAGGGGAGATACGCAGTATTTT	CASSVDRGDTQYF
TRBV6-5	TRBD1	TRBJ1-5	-	TGTGCCAGCAGTTCCAGACAGGGAGGCAGCAATCAGCCCCAGCATTTT	CASSSRQGGSNQPQHF
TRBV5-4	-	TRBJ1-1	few	TGTGCCAGCAGCTTGGAGAGGTCTGAAGCTTTCTTT	CASSLERSEAFF
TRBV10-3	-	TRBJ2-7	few	TGTGCCATCAGTGAGTCTAACGAGCAGTACTTC	CAISESNEQYF
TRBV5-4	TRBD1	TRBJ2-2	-	TGTGCCAGCAGCAGAGGGGACAGAAGATCTACCGGGGAGCTGTTTTTT	CASSRGDRRSTGELFF
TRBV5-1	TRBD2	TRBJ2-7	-	TGCGCCAGCAGCGCCCGGACTAGCCTCTACGAGCAGTACTTC	CASSARTSLYEQYF
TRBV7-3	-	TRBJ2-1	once	TGTGCCAGCAGCCGGGACTCGAGCTCCTACAATGAGCAGTTCTTC	CASSRDSSSYNEQFF
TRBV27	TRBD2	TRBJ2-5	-	TGTGCCAGCAGCCCCGATAGCGGGTCGTCGGTAGAGACCCAGTACTTC	CASSPDSGSSVETQYF
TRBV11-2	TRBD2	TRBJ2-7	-	TGTGCCAGCAGCCTGCGGGAGTCCACGGGGTCCTACGAGCAGTACTTC	CASSLRESTGSYEQYF
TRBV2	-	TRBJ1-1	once	TGTGCCAGCAGTCAAGGATCAGGGTTGCCTGAAGCTTTCTTT	CASSQGSGLPEAFF
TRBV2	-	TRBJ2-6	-	TGTGCCAGCAGTGATGACAGGGGGGCCAACGTCCTGACTTTC	CASSDDRGANVLTF
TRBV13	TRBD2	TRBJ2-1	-	TGTGCCAGCAGCTTAGTCATAGGCGGGAGGCCCGGGGATGAGCAGTTCTTC	CASSLVIGGRPGDEQFF
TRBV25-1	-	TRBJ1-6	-	TGTGCCAGCAGTTCCCCGACCCGGACAGACCCCTATAATTCACCCCTCCACTTT	CASSSPTRTDPYNSPLHF
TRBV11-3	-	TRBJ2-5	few	TGTGCCAGCAGCTTAAACGGGGAGACCCAGTACTTC	CASSLNGETQYF
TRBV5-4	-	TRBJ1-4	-	TGTGCCAGCAGCTTAGGGGTGGCTAATGAAAAACTGTTTTTT	CASSLGVANEKLFF
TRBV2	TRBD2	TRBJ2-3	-	TGTGCCAGCAGGCCTCCCCGTGATCCTCTAGCGGGAGTGGGAGATACGCAGTATTTT	CASRPPRDPLAGVGDTQYF
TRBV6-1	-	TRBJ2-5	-	TGTGCCAGCAGTGAAGAAACAGCCCAAGAGACCCAGTACTTC	CASSEETAQETQYF
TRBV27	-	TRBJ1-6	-	TGTGCCAGCAGTTTTTTTTCTGGGGGCGGTAATTCACCCCTCCACTTT	CASSFFSGGGNSPLHF
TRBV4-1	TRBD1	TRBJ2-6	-	TGCGCCAGCAGCAGCCAGACAGGGTTGAAAGGGGCCAACGTCCTGACTTTC	CASSSQTGLKGANVLTF
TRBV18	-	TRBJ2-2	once	TGTGCCAGCTCGTTCACAGGAATAAACACCGGGGAGCTGTTTTTT	CASSFTGINTGELFF
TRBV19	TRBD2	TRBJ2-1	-	TGTGCCAGTAGTTGGACTAGCGGGATCAACTACAATGAGCAGTTCTTC	CASSWTSGINYNEQFF
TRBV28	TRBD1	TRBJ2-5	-	TGTGCCAGCAGTCCTGGGACAGACGAGACCCAGTACTTC	CASSPGTDETQYF
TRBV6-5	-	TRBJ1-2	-	TGTGCCAGCAGTTACAGGCTCGAGACAGCCTATGGCTACACCTTC	CASSYRLETAYGYTF
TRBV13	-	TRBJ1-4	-	TGTGCCAGCAGCCTCGGGGGGAAGACGACTAATGAAAAACTGTTTTTT	CASSLGGKTTNEKLFF
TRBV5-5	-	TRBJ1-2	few	TGTGCCAGCAGCCCGGGGGGATTTGGCTCGTACTATGGCTACACCTTC	CASSPGGFGSYYGYTF
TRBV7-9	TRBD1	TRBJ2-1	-	TGTGCCAGCAGCGTCGACAGGGTAGTGCAGTTCTTC	CASSVDRVVQFF
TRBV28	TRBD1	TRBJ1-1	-	TGTGCCAGCAGTTTGAGCGACAGGGGGGAAGCTTTCTTT	CASSLSDRGEAFF
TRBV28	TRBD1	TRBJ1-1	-	TGTGCCAGCAGTTCCCCGGGGACAGGGAATGAAGCTTTCTTT	CASSSPGTGNEAFF
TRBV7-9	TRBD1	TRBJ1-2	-	TGTGCCAGCAGCGGAAGACAGGGGGCGGAGTCCGGCTACACCTTC	CASSGRQGAESGYTF
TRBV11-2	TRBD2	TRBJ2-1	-	TGTGCCAGCAGCCAAGTCTCGGCGGGAGGGCGTAATGAGCAGTTCTTC	CASSQVSAGGRNEQFF
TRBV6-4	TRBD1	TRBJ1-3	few	TGTGCCAGCCCGAACGGGACAGGGAGTCGGGGAAACACCATATATTTT	CASPNGTGSRGNTIYF
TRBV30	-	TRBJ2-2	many	TGTGCCTGGAGTGAAGCAGGCCCGGCCGGGGAGCTGTTTTTT	CAWSEAGPAGELFF
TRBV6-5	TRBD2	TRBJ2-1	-	TGTGCCAGCAGTCAGCGGGAGCGACGTTACAATGAGCAGTTCTTC	CASSQRERRYNEQFF
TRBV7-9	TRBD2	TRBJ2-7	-	TGTGCCAGCAGCCCTAGCGGCTCCTACGAGCAGTACTTC	CASSPSGSYEQYF
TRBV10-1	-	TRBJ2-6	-	TGCGCCAGCAGTGAGTCTAAGAGAGGGCCTGGGGCCAACGTCCTGACTTTC	CASSESKRGPGANVLTF
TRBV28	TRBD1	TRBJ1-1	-	TGTGCCAGCAGCTACCCCACAGGGGCTATGAACACTGAAGCTTTCTTT	CASSYPTGAMNTEAFF
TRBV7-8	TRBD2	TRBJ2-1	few	TGTGCCAGCAGCTTCACTAGCGGGAGTTTTAATGAGCAGTTCTTC	CASSFTSGSFNEQFF
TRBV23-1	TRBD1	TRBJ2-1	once	TGCGCCAGCAGTCAATCCCCTGACAGGGGCTACAATGAGCAGTTCTTC	CASSQSPDRGYNEQFF
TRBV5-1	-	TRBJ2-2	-	TGCGCCAGCAGCTTGGCCCAAACAGGGACGACGAACACCGGGGAGCTGTTTTTT	CASSLAQTGTTNTGELFF
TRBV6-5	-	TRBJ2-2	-	TGTGCCAGCAGACCCGCTAGCGTGAACACCGGGGAGCTGTTTTTT	CASRPASVNTGELFF
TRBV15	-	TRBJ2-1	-	TGTGCCACCAGCACTGCGGGAAACGCTTACAATGAGCAGTTCTTC	CATSTAGNAYNEQFF
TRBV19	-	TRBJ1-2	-	TGTGCCAGTAGTATAGACCGCCCGTGGCTCTATGGCTACACCTTC	CASSIDRPWLYGYTF
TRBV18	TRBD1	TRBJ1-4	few	TGTGCCAGCTCACCGGGACAGGGTGAAAAACTGTTTTTT	CASSPGQGEKLFF